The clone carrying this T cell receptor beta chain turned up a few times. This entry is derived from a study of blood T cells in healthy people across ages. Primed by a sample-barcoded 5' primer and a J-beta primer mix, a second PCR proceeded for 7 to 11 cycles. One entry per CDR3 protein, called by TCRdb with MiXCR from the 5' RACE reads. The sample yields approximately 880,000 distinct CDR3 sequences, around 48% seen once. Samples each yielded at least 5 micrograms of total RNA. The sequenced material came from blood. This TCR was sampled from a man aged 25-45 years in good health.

The CDR3: CSVEGTGMINEQFF. The CDR3 DNA is TGCAGCGTTGAAGGGACAGGGATGATCAATGAGCAGTTCTTC. The gene calls are TRBV29-1 and TRBJ2-1, with 8 positions matching TRBD1. V lost 1 base and J lost 6; bases outside the gene matches: 5. Per the germline V gene, CDR1 is SQVTM and CDR2 is ANQGSEA. This CDR3 region has 14 residues.